This TCR beta chain was recorded in a study of blood T cell repertoires in COVID-19. With 1 base clipped from V and 4 bases from J, the junction kept 3 bases outside the gene matches. Germline CDR1 and CDR2: KGHSH and LQKENI. The CDR3 is 14 residues long. The data were produced by immunoSEQ multiplex PCR, yet TCRdb's version contains in-frame clones alone and is incomplete. The sample yields about 96,000 clones, roughly 90% seen once. The sequencing input was peripheral blood. The sequence was obtained from a human donor with COVID-19, enrolled during active disease. The donor label of this sample is uncertain. The V call is TRBV18, the J call TRBJ1-1, with 7 nucleotides matching TRBD1. Written as DNA, the CDR3 is TGTGCCAGCTCACCACAAGGGACAGTCACTGAAGCTTTCTTT. As protein: CASSPQGTVTEAFF.